The source of this T cell receptor (beta chain) is a study of T cell clonotyping in hematopoietic cell transplantation (TCRdb year 2021). Background on the whole study: A total of approximately 130 blood samples were gathered in the study from under 40 consecutive transplant recipients along with their related donors. Patients were recruited between late 2015 and January 2017 and followed until late 2020 or death.

The CDR3 numbers 14 residues from cysteine through phenylalanine. Just the 42-base CDR3 DNA is kept, in frame starting at base 1. CDR1 and CDR2 are read off the germline V gene as MDHEN and SYDVKM. Compared with germline, V lacks 11 bases and J lacks 3 bases; bases without a gene match: 9. TCR beta CDR3 regions were amplified from genomic DNA with the immunoSEQ assay, a bias-controlled multiplex PCR using V- and J-specific primers. A second PCR step added a proprietary barcode and Illumina adapter sequences to the CDR3 amplicons. CDR3 libraries were sequenced on an Illumina MiSeq instrument. The original pipeline was this. Export and quality control were done with immunoSEQ Analyzer 3.0, while downstream analyses used R Bioconductor and Immunarch. Only productive rearrangements within the normalized downsampled data set were used in the calculation of repertoire metrics. In the normalized cohort, clonotypes with more than 5 templates were defined as pathologically expanded. The Inverse Simpson Index served as the measure of repertoire diversity. To capture all clonotypes, CMV-specificity analyses were performed on the non-normalized data set. Not all clones reach the TCRdb copy of this immuneACCESS table, which keeps in-frame sequences only. Checked studies attribute under half of the gap to unresolved V genes and leave the rest unexplained. The V and J calls and the clone size are those of that table, but D and trimming were determined from the DNA. The table for this sample lists around 9,500 clones; 93% of them were counted only once. Of the sample, more than 5% is held by the ten largest clones.

To note about this clone: The antigen this receptor binds is unknown. No quality values exist for individual bases; no much larger clone is one base distant.

Sample time point, as interpreted from the label and publication: 100 days after allo-HCT. Recipient blood was collected about 28 days before transplant and at days 30, 100 and 180 after transplant. Nuclei Lysis Solution was used to extract genomic DNA from fresh or cryopreserved unfractionated peripheral blood mononuclear cells. Broader findings and caveats from the paper: A decrease in recipient TCR diversity was observed after transplant, and a progressive increase in pathologically expanded clonotypes was seen from day 30 to day 180. Just a small fraction of recipient repertoires overlapped with donor repertoires, and more than 95% appeared de novo at the given depth. Broader TCR repertoire diversity after transplant was predicted by Inverse Simpson Index values from donors and from recipients before transplant. The sample size was limited and the cells went unsorted, which meant the CD4 and CD8 repertoire contributions could not be told apart.

The starting material was PBMCs, obtained 100 days after allogeneic stem cell transplant. The rearranged chain carries TRBV28 and TRBJ1-1, with 10 middle bases fitting TRBD1. The TCR comes from a male patient aged 45 to 59 who had an allogeneic stem cell transplant from a related donor, so T cells may come from the graft donor. Some clones in this sample may be carry-over from other donors' samples. The base sequence is TGTGCCTCCTTCTGGGGACAGGGGTACACTGAAGCTTTCTTT. This codes for CASFWGQGYTEAFF.